The 14 T cell receptor beta chains listed next were all sequenced from one sample in a study of Ad26.COV2.S vaccination and SARS-CoV-2 variants. The assay was immunoSEQ multiplex PCR, and TCRdb's table has in-frame clones only and misses some. The repertoire holds more than 300,000 clones, with approximately 90% as singletons. Sample treatment: around 19 received Ad26.COV2.S at low or high dose, single or two shots; several received placebo; per-sample allocation not given. Samples analyzed were those drawn on day 63 after the first vaccine or placebo injection. The specimen comprised peripheral blood, sampled in a trial of Ad26.COV2.S vaccine versus placebo. These receptors originate from a person aged 18-60 years who received the Ad26.COV2.S COVID-19 vaccine or a placebo.

V usage is TRBV6-5 and J usage is TRBJ1-2; D ambiguous. Trimming pared 6 bases from V and 3 bases from J, leaving 11 bases between. The CDR3 sequence is 13 residues long. Per germline, CDR1 MNHEY and CDR2 SVGAGI. CDR3 nucleotide sequence: TGTGCCAGCAGCCAGACAAGTCACTATGGCTACACCTTC. It codes for CASSQTSHYGYTF.

The chain uses TRBV6-5 and TRBJ2-7; maybe TRBD2 (6 bases). Germline V gene lookup returns CDR1 MNHEY and CDR2 SVGAGI. Trimming took 0 bases from V and 2 from J, leaving 11 bases between them. The CDR3 is 15 amino acids. CDR3 nucleotides: TGTGCCAGCAGTTACTCGGGGGGTTTACCCTACGAGCAGTACTTC. Amino acids: CASSYSGGLPYEQYF.

This chain links TRBV4-3 with TRBJ1-1; 7 bases are shared with TRBD1. The CDR3 has 14 residues. Germline lookup yields CDR1 LGHNA and CDR2 YSLEER. V dropped 0 bases and J dropped 7; count of bases not matched to a gene: 5. CDR3 DNA: TGCGCCAGCAGCCAAGATGGGACAGACCTTGAAGCTTTCTTT. Its protein product is CASSQDGTDLEAFF.

This clone was seen just once. The chain uses TRBV20-1 and TRBJ2-7; 9 bases are a match to TRBD1. The V segment lost 3 bases and the J segment 4 bases; nucleotides outside the gene matches: 7. Germline CDR1 is DFQATT and CDR2 is SNEGSKA (reference sequence). The CDR3 sequence is 14 residues long. The CDR3 region is CSASRGQGHYEQYF. The CDR3 nucleotides read TGCAGTGCTAGTCGGGGACAGGGCCATTACGAGCAGTACTTC.

The rearrangement joins TRBV4-1 to TRBJ2-7, with a tentative D call TRBD1 (5 bases). Trimming took off 1 base at V and 7 bases at J, with 17 bases between the two ends. The CDR3 has 15 residues. Germline loops: CDR1 MGHRA, CDR2 YSYEKL. The CDR3 here is CASSQAPRQPGEQYF. The CDR3 DNA reads as TGCGCCAGCAGCCAAGCTCCTCGACAGCCTGGGGAGCAGTACTTC.

The gene calls are TRBV13 and TRBJ2-3; D ambiguous. This CDR3 spans 13 amino acids. Germline values: CDR1 PRHDT, CDR2 FYEKMQ (reference sequence). V lost 5 bases and J lost 2, with 8 bases in between. CDR3 region: CASSVINTDTQYF. The DNA of the CDR3 is TGTGCCAGCAGCGTAATAAACACAGATACGCAGTATTTT.

The CDR3 DNA sequence: TGTGCCAGCAGAATGACCGACCCGAGACTAGCGGGGGGGCGGGGACAAGAGACCCAGTACTTC. Translating gives CASRMTDPRLAGGRGQETQYF. The chain uses TRBV27 and TRBJ2-5, with TRBD2 matching over 14 bases. Looked up from germline, CDR1 is MNHEY and CDR2 is SMNVEV (reference sequence). This CDR3 has 21 amino acids. J was trimmed by 2 bases and V by 6 bases; bases with no gene match: 20.

The chain joins TRBV4-3 to TRBJ2-7; 10 nucleotides agree with TRBD1. There are 17 residues in the CDR3. CDR1 and CDR2 (germline): LGHNA, YSLEER. The V and J ends lost 2 bases and 3 bases, in that order; junction bases with no gene match: 10. The CDR3 here is CASSQPRDRGIDYEQYF. In DNA form, the CDR3 reads TGCGCCAGCAGCCAACCACGGGACAGGGGTATAGACTACGAGCAGTACTTC.

To note about this clone: The sample contains more than one DNA sequence encoding this CDR3. The chain is built from TRBV5-1 and TRBJ2-7; no definite D call. The germline V gene encodes CDR1 SGHRS and CDR2 YFSETQ. Trimming shortened V by 0 bases and J by 2 bases, and 3 bases separated the two germline ends. The CDR3 is 12 residues long. CDR3 nucleotide sequence: TGCGCCAGCAGCTTGGTCGCCTACGAGCAGTACTTC. This sequence encodes CASSLVAYEQYF.

The rearrangement links TRBV5-4 to TRBJ2-2; 7 nucleotides match TRBD2. The CDR3 extends over 16 amino acids. The V and J ends lost 3 bases and 0 bases, in that order; junction bases with no gene match: 5. Germline values: CDR1 SGHNT, CDR2 YYREEE (reference sequence). The CDR3 DNA reads TGTGCCAGCAGCTGGGGGGGACGGACGAACACCGGGGAGCTGTTTTTT. Amino acids: CASSWGGRTNTGELFF. The full variable domain, in which reference TRBV5-4 and TRBJ2-2 provide the parts outside the CDR3, is ETGVTQSPTHLIKTRGQQVTLRCSSQSGHNTVSWYQQALGQGPQFIFQYYREEENGRGNFPPRFSGLQFPNYSSELNVNALELDDSALYLCASSWGGRTNTGELFFGEGSRLTVL.

The V call is TRBV12-3 or TRBV12-4, the J call TRBJ1-2; D possibly corresponds to TRBD1 (5 bases). V was cut by 5 bases and J by 8 bases, with 15 bases left in between. This CDR3 region has 13 residues. The chain's CDR3 is CASSQTGPRGYTF. CDR3 nucleotide sequence: TGTGCCAGCAGTCAAACGGGACCGAGGGGCTACACCTTC.

Here the CDR3 reads CATSRQPMNTEAFF. CDR3 DNA sequence: TGTGCCACCAGCAGGCAGCCAATGAACACTGAAGCTTTCTTT. This chain uses TRBV15 with TRBJ1-1; D is unclear. Trimming removed 3 bases at V and 0 bases at J, with 8 bases between. Germline V gene data show CDR1 as LNHNV and CDR2 as YYDKDF (reference sequence). The CDR3 consists of 14 residues.

V is TRBV6-5 and J is TRBJ1-3, with D maybe TRBD1 (6 bases). Germline V gene sequence: CDR1 MNHEY, CDR2 SVGAGI. The CDR3 spans 15 residues. Trimming removed 6 bases at V and 2 bases at J, with 14 bases between. As DNA, the CDR3 is TGTGCCAGCAGACTGGACAGCTATACTGGAAACACCATATATTTT. Amino acids: CASRLDSYTGNTIYF.

This chain connects TRBV18 to TRBJ2-3, with 11 bases lining up with TRBD1. The CDR3 length is 15 residues. Germline V CDR1 and CDR2: KGHSH, LQKENI. The junction had 7 bases not matched to a gene; V was cut back by 5 bases and J by 6 bases. This CDR3 reads CASSSDRGRVDTQYF. The CDR3 bases are TGTGCCAGCTCATCGGACAGGGGGCGGGTTGATACGCAGTATTTT.